This T cell receptor beta chain was retrieved from a study of cytomegalovirus exposure and HLA in healthy donors. Study-level findings and limits: A classifier reportedly called cytomegalovirus status with high sensitivity and specificity.

V gave up 5 bases and J gave up 2 bases, with 9 bases separating them. CDR1 and CDR2 (germline): SNHLY, FYNNEI. This CDR3 is built from 13 residues. On this clone: The antigen remains unidentified.

Method: immunoSEQ multiplex PCR; TCRdb's copy keeps in-frame clones and lacks some. The sample has approximately 150,000 clones, 87% seen once; the top ten hold more than 1.3%. This receptor was obtained from a woman in her twenties or thirties in good health and CMV-seronegative. The chain combines TRBV2 with TRBJ2-5; D uncertain. Sequenced: PBMCs. This CDR3 reads CASSNYLQETQYF. The CDR3 DNA follows: TGTGCCAGCAGTAACTATCTACAAGAGACCCAGTACTTC.